The 29 T cell receptor beta chains listed next were all sequenced from one sample in a study of CD8+ T cells in alopecia areata. Once RNA had been extracted, it was reverse transcribed into cDNA to act as the sequencing template. The table came from immunoSEQ multiplex PCR; TCRdb's copy has only in-frame clones and leaves some out. This sample has roughly 110,000 clones; roughly three fifths occur once, and the top ten carry approximately 12%. Indicated treatment: oral pan-JAK inhibitor, 5-10 mg twice daily. The sequences come from CD8+ T cells sorted from blood, collected at week 24, from a patient treated with tofacitinib. These receptors were obtained from a human donor with alopecia areata.

DNA for the CDR3: TGTGCCAGCAGTGAAGGGATGAACACTGAAGCTTTCTTT. The encoded protein is CASSEGMNTEAFF. The chain couples TRBV2 to TRBJ1-1; D is uncertain. V was pared by 1 base and J by 0 bases, with 3 bases between. Germline V gene sequence: CDR1 SNHLY, CDR2 FYNNEI. This CDR3 spans 13 amino acids.

In this sample, this clone turned up a few times. The chain links TRBV25-1 to TRBJ1-4, with a weak D call TRBD1 (6 bases). Trimming took off 6 bases at V and 7 bases at J, with 15 bases between the two ends. The CDR3 covers 14 residues. Germline V gene data show CDR1 as MGHDK and CDR2 as SYGVNS. CDR3 coding DNA: TGTGCCAGCAGCGACGAGGGGGAGGCTGAAAAACTGTTTTTT. Translated, it gives CASSDEGEAEKLFF.

This clone was seen more than once but under ten times. The chain employs TRBV2 and TRBJ1-6, with D possibly TRBD1 on 5 matching bases. This CDR3 has 15 amino acids. The V gene lost 7 bases and the J gene lost 4 bases, with 14 bases spanning the gap. CDR1 and CDR2 from the germline V gene are SNHLY and FYNNEI. CDR3 DNA sequence: TGTGCCAGCACCTCTCCCGGGACGTATAATTCACCCCTCCACTTT. The encoded protein is CASTSPGTYNSPLHF. The complete variable domain, with remaining parts taken from reference TRBV2 and TRBJ1-6, reads EPEVTQTPSHQVTQMGQEVILRCVPISNHLYFYWYRQILGQKVEFLVSFYNNEISEKSEIFDDQFSVERPDGSNFTLKIRSTKLEDSAMYFCASTSPGTYNSPLHFGNGTRLTVT.

V is TRBV2 and J is TRBJ1-1; tentatively, D is TRBD1 (5 bases). The CDR3 is 11 amino acids. Germline-derived CDR1 and CDR2 are SNHLY and FYNNEI. V lost 3 bases to trimming and J lost 7 bases, with 6 bases between them. CDR3 region: CASSDDSEAFF. The DNA for the CDR3 is TGTGCCAGCAGTGACGACAGTGAAGCTTTCTTT.

The V gene is TRBV6-5, the J gene TRBJ1-1; D perhaps matches TRBD1 (5 bases). The V end lost 6 bases, the J end lost 5 bases, and 19 bases lay between the germline ends. Germline V CDR1 and CDR2: MNHEY, SVGAGI. This CDR3 is built from 15 residues. CDR3 residues: CASSPSRGSRTEAFF. CDR3 coding DNA: TGTGCCAGCAGCCCATCAAGGGGAAGTAGGACTGAAGCTTTCTTT.

This clone was counted a few times. This chain connects TRBV29-1 to TRBJ2-7; TRBD2 agrees at 10 bases. The CDR3 has 14 residues. Germline lookup yields CDR1 SQVTM and CDR2 ANQGSEA. With 5 bases clipped from V and 4 bases from J, the junction kept 8 bases outside the gene matches. This chain's CDR3 is CSVTSGVGRYEQYF. CDR3 in DNA: TGCAGCGTTACTAGCGGGGTAGGAAGGTACGAGCAGTACTTC.

V and J are TRBV6-5 and TRBJ2-4; D call uncertain. Germline V gene data show CDR1 as MNHEY and CDR2 as SVGAGI. V gave up 6 bases and J gave up 7 bases, with 19 bases separating them. The CDR3 runs to 15 residues. The DNA for the CDR3 is TGTGCCAGCAGCCCCATCTCACCGTACGGGAACATTCAGTACTTC. Its protein product is CASSPISPYGNIQYF.

The rearrangement uses TRBV5-1 and TRBJ2-1; tentatively, D is TRBD1 (5 bases). This CDR3 has 15 residues. Trimming took 0 bases from V and 1 from J, leaving 8 bases between them. Germline CDR1 SGHRS, CDR2 YFSETQ. CDR3 region: CASSLDAGSYNEQFF. CDR3 in DNA: TGCGCCAGCAGCTTGGATGCAGGGTCCTACAATGAGCAGTTCTTC.

The J gene is TRBJ2-7, the V gene TRBV5-4; perhaps D is TRBD1 or TRBD2 (5 bases each). The germline V gene has CDR1 SGHNT and CDR2 YYREEE (reference sequence). This CDR3 contains 15 residues. Trimming left V 4 bases short and J 6 bases short, with 20 bases between. As DNA, the CDR3 is TGTGCCAGCAGCGGGACGGCTAATCCCCCTCTCGAGCAGTACTTC. Translating it yields CASSGTANPPLEQYF.

The rearrangement uses TRBV30 and TRBJ1-1; TRBD1 agrees at 7 bases. The CDR3 is 14 residues long. V lost 0 bases and J lost 1; bases outside the gene matches: 2. Per germline, CDR1 GTSNPN and CDR2 SVGIG (reference sequence). Here the CDR3 reads CAWSVPGGNTEAFF. As DNA, the CDR3 is TGTGCCTGGAGTGTACCAGGGGGGAACACTGAAGCTTTCTTT.

The chain links TRBV29-1 to TRBJ2-1; a possible D gene is TRBD1 (6 bases). The V end was cut by 3 bases, the J end by 7 bases, with 19 bases between. The CDR3 totals 15 residues. CDR1 is SQVTM and CDR2 is ANQGSEA in the germline V gene. The CDR3: CSVDRRQVDGNEQFF. For the CDR3, the DNA is TGCAGCGTTGATAGGAGACAGGTGGATGGGAATGAGCAGTTCTTC.

A single count supports this clone. The chain has TRBV10-1 and TRBJ2-3, with D perhaps TRBD1 (6 bases). The CDR3 covers 13 residues. CDR1 WNHNN and CDR2 SYGVQD come from the germline V gene (reference sequence). Trimming stripped 6 bases from V and 5 bases from J, with 12 bases between. The CDR3 coding sequence is TGCGCCAGCAGAGGGGGTCTGGAAGATACGCAGTATTTT. Its translation: CASRGGLEDTQYF.

The V and J genes are TRBV2 and TRBJ1-2, with D tentatively TRBD1 (5 bases). V lost 10 bases, J lost 13 bases, and 16 bases lay in between. The length of the CDR3 is 10 residues. The V gene's germline CDR1 is SNHLY and CDR2 FYNNEI. The CDR3 DNA follows: TGTGCCACTGGGGACGGGGTGCCCACCTTC. It translates to CATGDGVPTF.

V and J are TRBV27 and TRBJ2-7; D is unresolved. The V and J ends lost 6 bases and 0 bases respectively, with 6 bases between them. The germline V gene has CDR1 MNHEY and CDR2 SMNVEV (reference sequence). The CDR3 is made up of 12 amino acids. This CDR3 is CASSLSSYEQYF. CDR3 bases: TGTGCCAGCAGCTTGAGCTCCTACGAGCAGTACTTC.

Only one count was recorded for this clone. The rearrangement uses TRBV2 and TRBJ2-5; the D call may be TRBD1 or TRBD2 (5 bases each). The CDR3 is 13 residues long. Germline V lookup: CDR1 SNHLY, CDR2 FYNNEI. V was cut by 6 bases and J by 5 bases, with 13 bases left in between. The CDR3, as DNA: TGTGCCAGCAGGGGGGAATCTGGGGAGACCCAGTACTTC. It codes for CASRGESGETQYF.

The chain links TRBV9 to TRBJ1-1; D not certain. Looked up from germline, CDR1 is SGDLS and CDR2 is YYNGEE. This CDR3 contains 14 residues. V lost 0 bases and J lost 6, with 12 bases in between. For the CDR3, the DNA is TGTGCCAGCAGCGTAGTGGAGGGCGGCTCTGAAGCTTTCTTT. It is translated as CASSVVEGGSEAFF.

This clone has only one observation. This CDR3 is CAWSVESGIGETQYF. CDR3 sequence (DNA): TGTGCCTGGAGTGTGGAATCCGGCATAGGGGAGACCCAGTACTTC. The chain recombines TRBV30 with TRBJ2-5; D gene uncertain. CDR3 size: 15 residues. Trimming removed 0 bases at V and 5 bases at J, with 16 bases between. The germline V gene encodes CDR1 GTSNPN and CDR2 SVGIG (reference sequence).

The V gene is TRBV6-5, the J gene TRBJ2-7, with a possible D match to TRBD2 (6 bases). Germline CDR1 and CDR2: MNHEY and SVGAGI. This CDR3 is 15 amino acids long. The V and J ends lost 0 bases and 6 bases respectively, with 15 bases between them. CDR3 region: CASSYSEEGRGEQYF. DNA of the CDR3: TGTGCCAGCAGTTACTCGGAGGAGGGAAGGGGCGAGCAGTACTTC.

The chain combines TRBV30 with TRBJ2-6, with TRBD1 as a possible D gene (7 bases). V was pared by 5 bases and J by 1 base, with 21 bases between. The CDR3 contains 18 residues. Germline V gene sequence: CDR1 GTSNPN, CDR2 SVGIG (reference sequence). DNA of the CDR3: TGTGCCTGGGGGGATAGTGCGGGACAGACGTCTGGGGCCAACGTCCTGACTTTC. It specifies CAWGDSAGQTSGANVLTF. The full variable domain, rest sourced from reference TRBV30 and TRBJ2-6, is SQTIHQWPATLVQPVGSPLSLECTVEGTSNPNLYWYRQAAGRGLQLLFYSVGIGQISSEVPQNLSASRPQDRQFILSSKKLLLSDSGFYLCAWGDSAGQTSGANVLTFGAGSRLTVL.

The rearrangement uses TRBV27 and TRBJ2-7, with D maybe TRBD1 (5 bases). Germline V lookup: CDR1 MNHEY, CDR2 SMNVEV (reference sequence). The ends were cut back, 4 bases at V and 3 bases at J, with 10 bases in the middle. The CDR3 runs 13 residues. The CDR3 DNA reads TGTGCCAGCAGTTGGGGCGGCCTCTACGAGCAGTACTTC. Translation gives CASSWGGLYEQYF.

This clone was detected a few times. This may stem from a read error, because a much larger clone lies one nucleotide away. The rearrangement links TRBV6-4 to TRBJ2-3; 13 bases are shared with TRBD2. V gave up 3 bases and J gave up 4 bases; unmatched junction bases: 1. Germline CDR1 and CDR2: MRHNA and SNTAGT. This CDR3 has 15 residues. The CDR3 nucleotides are TGTGCCAGCAGTGAACTAGCGGGGGGGCCAGATACGCAGTATTTT. Protein: CASSELAGGPDTQYF.

This clone was detected a few times. This chain joins TRBV10-3 and TRBJ2-6; 7 bases align to TRBD1. Germline V gene lookup returns CDR1 ENHRY and CDR2 SYGVKD. The CDR3 consists of 16 residues. V lost 9 bases, J lost 0 bases, and 8 bases stayed unmatched. CDR3 loop: CAIRGLTGSGANVLTF. CDR3 DNA sequence: TGTGCCATTAGGGGGCTGACCGGCTCTGGGGCCAACGTCCTGACTTTC.

CDR3 nucleotide sequence: TGCGCCAGCAGCTTGACAGGGGATTTCTACGAGCAGTACTTC. Translated, it gives CASSLTGDFYEQYF. The J gene is TRBJ2-7, the V gene TRBV5-1; TRBD1 agrees at 7 bases. The germline V gene has CDR1 SGHRS and CDR2 YFSETQ. The CDR3 extends over 14 amino acids. Trimming at V came to 1 base and at J to 3 bases, leaving 4 bases not matched to a gene.

V and J are TRBV10-3 and TRBJ2-6; D might be TRBD2 (5 bases). Trimming removed 7 bases at V and 4 bases at J, with 14 bases between. This CDR3 has 15 residues. From germline, CDR1 is ENHRY and CDR2 SYGVKD. CDR3: CAIINETNGANVLTF. DNA of the CDR3: TGTGCCATCATTAATGAGACTAACGGGGCCAACGTCCTGACTTTC.

The J gene is TRBJ2-7, the V gene TRBV13; D is possibly TRBD2 (7 bases). The V end was cut by 5 bases, the J end by 1 base, with 18 bases between. Germline V CDR1 and CDR2: PRHDT, FYEKMQ (reference sequence). CDR3 length: 16 amino acids. The CDR3 DNA is TGTGCCAGCAGCGATGCAAACGGGGGGCCATCCTACGAGCAGTACTTC. It yields the protein CASSDANGGPSYEQYF.

The chain is built from TRBV5-4 and TRBJ1-2; D may be TRBD1 (5 bases). Germline-derived CDR1 and CDR2 are SGHNT and YYREEE (reference sequence). The V gene lost 0 bases and the J gene lost 6 bases, with 15 bases spanning the gap. The CDR3 is made up of 15 amino acids. The CDR3 here is CASSLDPEGVNGYTF. CDR3 DNA: TGTGCCAGCAGCTTGGACCCCGAAGGGGTTAATGGCTACACCTTC.

The chain uses TRBV27 and TRBJ2-2; D is unclear. CDR1 is MNHEY, CDR2 SMNVEV, per germline (reference sequence). This CDR3 has 14 amino acids. V was cut by 1 base and J by 2 bases, with 5 bases left in between. Written as DNA, the CDR3 is TGTGCCAGCAGTTTATATGCCAACACCGGGGAGCTGTTTTTT. It specifies CASSLYANTGELFF.

The V call is TRBV9, the J call TRBJ1-4; the D gene is possibly TRBD1 (5 bases). Germline CDR1 and CDR2: SGDLS and YYNGEE. Trimming shortened V by 0 bases and J by 4 bases, and 13 bases separated the two germline ends. CDR3 length equals 16 residues. As DNA, the CDR3 is TGTGCCAGCAGCGTAGTGGCAGCCGGGGGTAATGAAAAACTGTTTTTT. Encoded protein: CASSVVAAGGNEKLFF. Full variable domain (remainder filled in from reference TRBV9 and TRBJ1-4): DSGVTQTPKHLITATGQRVTLRCSPRSGDLSVYWYQQSLDQGLQFLIQYYNGEERAKGNILERFSAQQFPDLHSELNLSSLELGDSALYFCASSVVAAGGNEKLFFGSGTQLSVL.

The table lists this clone with a few counts. This chain joins TRBV6-1 and TRBJ2-1; TRBD2 agrees at 12 bases. Trimming at V came to 2 bases and at J to 7 bases, leaving 0 bases not matched to a gene. The CDR3 runs to 14 residues. CDR1 is MNHNS and CDR2 is SASEGT in the germline V gene. The CDR3 region has the DNA TGTGCCAGCAGTGAACTAGCGGGGGGGAATGAGCAGTTCTTC. Residues: CASSELAGGNEQFF.